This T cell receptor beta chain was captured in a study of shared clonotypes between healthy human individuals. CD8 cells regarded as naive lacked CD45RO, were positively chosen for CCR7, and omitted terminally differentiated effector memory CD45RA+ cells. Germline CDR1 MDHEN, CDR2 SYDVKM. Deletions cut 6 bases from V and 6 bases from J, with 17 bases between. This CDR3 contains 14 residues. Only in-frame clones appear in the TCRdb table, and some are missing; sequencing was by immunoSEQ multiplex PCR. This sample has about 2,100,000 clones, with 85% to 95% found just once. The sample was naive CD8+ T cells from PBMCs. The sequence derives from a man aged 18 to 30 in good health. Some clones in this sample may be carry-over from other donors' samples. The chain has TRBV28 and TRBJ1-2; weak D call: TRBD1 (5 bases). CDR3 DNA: TGTGCCAGCAGCGATATATCGACAGTGGATGGCTACACCTTC. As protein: CASSDISTVDGYTF.